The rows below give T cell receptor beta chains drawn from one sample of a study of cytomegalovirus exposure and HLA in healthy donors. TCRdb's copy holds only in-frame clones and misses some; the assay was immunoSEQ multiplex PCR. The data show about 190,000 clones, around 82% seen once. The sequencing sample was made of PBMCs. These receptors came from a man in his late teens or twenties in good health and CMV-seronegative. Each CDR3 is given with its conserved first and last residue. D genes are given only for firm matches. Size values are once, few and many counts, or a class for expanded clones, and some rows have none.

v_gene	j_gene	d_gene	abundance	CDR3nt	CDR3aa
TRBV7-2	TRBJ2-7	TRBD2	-	TGTGCCAGCAGCTTAACTAGCGGGAGTTTCTCCTACGAGCAGTACTTC	CASSLTSGSFSYEQYF
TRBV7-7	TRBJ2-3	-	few	TGTGCTAGCAGCCCCTTGAGCACAGATACGCAGTATTTT	CASSPLSTDTQYF
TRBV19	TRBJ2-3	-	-	TGTGCCAGTAGTACCCCGGGGTTGGGCACAGATACGCAGTATTTT	CASSTPGLGTDTQYF
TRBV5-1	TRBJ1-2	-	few	TGCGCCAGCAGCTTGGAAAGGGGCAACTATGGCTACACCTTC	CASSLERGNYGYTF
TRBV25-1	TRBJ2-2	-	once	TGTGCCAGCAGTGACGCTCACACTCTAGCGAGGAACACCGGGGAGCTGTTTTTT	CASSDAHTLARNTGELFF
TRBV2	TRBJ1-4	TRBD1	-	TGTGCCAGCAGTGGGACAGGAACCAATGAAAAACTGTTTTTT	CASSGTGTNEKLFF
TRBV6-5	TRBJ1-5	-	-	TGTGCCAGCAGTTCCCAGGGTCAGAGCAATCAGCCCCAGCATTTT	CASSSQGQSNQPQHF
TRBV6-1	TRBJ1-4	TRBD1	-	TGTGCCACCCGACAGGGGGTGCAAAAACTATTTTTT	CATRQGVQKLFF
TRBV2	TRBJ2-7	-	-	TGTGCCAGCAGTCCCTCGGCAGGGAGGACCCCCTACGAGCAGTACTTC	CASSPSAGRTPYEQYF
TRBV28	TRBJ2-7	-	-	TGTGCCAGCAGAAACGCGGGACAGCGTTTCTCCTACGAGCAGTACTTC	CASRNAGQRFSYEQYF
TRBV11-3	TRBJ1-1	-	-	TGTGCCAGCAGCTTAAGCGCGAACACTGAAGCTTTCTTT	CASSLSANTEAFF
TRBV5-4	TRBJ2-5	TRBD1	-	TGTGCCAGCAGAGCGACAGGGGACCGCCGGGAGACCCAGTACTTC	CASRATGDRRETQYF
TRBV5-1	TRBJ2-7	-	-	TGCGCCAGCAGCTTCCAGGGCCCAGCGGACTTGCGGGAAACCTACGAGCAGTACTTC	CASSFQGPADLRETYEQYF
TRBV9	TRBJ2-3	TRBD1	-	TGTGCCAGCAGCGAAAGGGGGACAGGGGGTTACACAGATACGCAGTATTTT	CASSERGTGGYTDTQYF
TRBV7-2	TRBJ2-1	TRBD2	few	TGTGCCAGCAGCCCCCCTAGCGGGAGTATCAATGAGCAGTTCTTC	CASSPPSGSINEQFF
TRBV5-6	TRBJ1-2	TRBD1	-	TGTGCCAGCAGCTTGGCCGGGACAGGGTTGAGTGGCTACACCTTC	CASSLAGTGLSGYTF
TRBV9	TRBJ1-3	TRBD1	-	TGTGCCAGCAGCCAGTTCGGGGCAGGGGGAAGTGGAAACACCATATATTTT	CASSQFGAGGSGNTIYF
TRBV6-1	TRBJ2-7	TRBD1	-	TGTGCCAGCACCTGGACAGGGGTCTCGCCCTACGAGCAGTACTTC	CASTWTGVSPYEQYF
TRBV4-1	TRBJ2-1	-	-	TGCGCCAGCAGCCCAAGTGAGGGTTCACTCCAGACTTATACAATGAAGCAGTTCTTC	CASSPSEGSLQTYTMKQFF
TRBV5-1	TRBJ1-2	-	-	TGCGCCAGCAGCTCCGACGGGGAGTATGGCTACACCTTC	CASSSDGEYGYTF
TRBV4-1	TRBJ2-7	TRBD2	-	TGCGCCAGCAGCCATCTTCTAGCGGGGGGTTACGAGCAGTACTTC	CASSHLLAGGYEQYF
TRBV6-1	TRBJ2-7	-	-	TGTGCCAGCAGTCACGGGACAACTAGCTCCTACGAGCAGTACTTC	CASSHGTTSSYEQYF
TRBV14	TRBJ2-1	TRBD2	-	TGTGCCAGCAGCCGCGGGAGCTCCTACAATGAGCAGTTCTTC	CASSRGSSYNEQFF
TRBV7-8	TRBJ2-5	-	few	TGTGCCAGCAGCTCCCCCTGGGGCAGGGAAGAGACCCAGTACTTC	CASSSPWGREETQYF
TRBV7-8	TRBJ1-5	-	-	TGTGCCAGCAGCTTAGAGATGGAGGGTCAGCCCCAGCATTTT	CASSLEMEGQPQHF
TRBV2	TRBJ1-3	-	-	TGTGCCAGCAGTGAACGGGGAAACACCATATATTTT	CASSERGNTIYF
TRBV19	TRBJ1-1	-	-	TGTGCCAGTAGTATAGATAGGGAACAGGGCCGAACTGAAGCTTTCTTT	CASSIDREQGRTEAFF
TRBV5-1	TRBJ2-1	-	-	TGCGCCAGCAGCCCCGGCGGCGGGGGCTTATACAATGAGCAGTTCTTC	CASSPGGGGLYNEQFF
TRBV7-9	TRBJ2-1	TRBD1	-	TGTGCCAGCAGAAAAGGACAGGGCTTGTACAATGAGCAGTTCTTC	CASRKGQGLYNEQFF
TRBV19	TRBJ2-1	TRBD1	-	TGTGCCAGTAGTACCCTTTTGACAGGGAAGAGCTCCTACAATGAGCAGTTCTTC	CASSTLLTGKSSYNEQFF
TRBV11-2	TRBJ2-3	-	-	TGTGCCAGCAGCTTAGAAGGGGGGGCAACGCAGTATTTT	CASSLEGGATQYF
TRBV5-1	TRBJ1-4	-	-	TGCGCCAGCAGCTCGGGAGGGGCGGAGGAGGAAAAACTGTTTTTT	CASSSGGAEEEKLFF
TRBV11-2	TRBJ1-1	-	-	TGTGCCAGCAGCTTAGGGAGGGGTGGACGTTTTGACACTGAAGCTTTCTTT	CASSLGRGGRFDTEAFF
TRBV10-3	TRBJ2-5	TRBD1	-	TGTGCCATCAGTGAATTGACAGGGGAAGAGACCCAGTACTTC	CAISELTGEETQYF
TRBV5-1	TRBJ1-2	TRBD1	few	TGCGCCAGCAGCTGGGGGACAGGGGGCGAAGGCTACACCTTC	CASSWGTGGEGYTF
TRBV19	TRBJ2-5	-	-	TGTGCCAGTACCTCGGGACTCCTATCGTTCGGGACCCAGTACTTC	CASTSGLLSFGTQYF
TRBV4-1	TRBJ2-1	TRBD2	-	TGCGCCAGCAGCCAAGAGTACGCCAGCGGGAGGTCTCGCAATGAGCAGTTCTTC	CASSQEYASGRSRNEQFF
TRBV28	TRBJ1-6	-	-	TGTGCCAGCAGTTTATTGCCCAGAGGGACGGGGACTCACGCCTATAATTCACCCCTCCACTTT	CASSLLPRGTGTHAYNSPLHF
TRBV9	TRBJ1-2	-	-	TGTGCCAGCAGCGAGGACAACCGTGTCTATGGCTACACCTTC	CASSEDNRVYGYTF
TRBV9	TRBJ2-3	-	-	TGTGCCAGCAGCGTAGGATCATCCCAGGGCACAGATACGCAGTATTTT	CASSVGSSQGTDTQYF
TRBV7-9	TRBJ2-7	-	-	TGTGCCAGCAGCTCCGGGACTCCATCCTACGAGCAGTACTTC	CASSSGTPSYEQYF
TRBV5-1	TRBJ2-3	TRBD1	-	TGCGCCAGCAGCTCGGGACAGGGCCTAGGGGATACGCAGTATTTT	CASSSGQGLGDTQYF
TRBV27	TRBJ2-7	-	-	TGTGCCAGCAGTCCCGCGGCAGGGTCCCCCTACGAGCAGTACTTC	CASSPAAGSPYEQYF
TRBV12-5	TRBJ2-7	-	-	TGTGCTAGTGGTTTTGAGCGCCGATACGAGCAGTACTTC	CASGFERRYEQYF
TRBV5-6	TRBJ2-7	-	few	TGTGCCAGCAGCTTAGACAGCCAGCTGGGCGAGCAGTACTTC	CASSLDSQLGEQYF
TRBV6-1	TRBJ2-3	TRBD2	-	TGTGCCAGCAGTGAGAGGACTAGCGGGAGTGTAGATACGCAGTATTTT	CASSERTSGSVDTQYF
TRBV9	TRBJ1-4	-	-	TGTGCCAGCAGCGCGGGACCTGAGGCAGGGAGGGAAAAACTGTTTTTT	CASSAGPEAGREKLFF
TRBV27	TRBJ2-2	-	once	TGTGCCAGCAGACCAGGGGTATTAAGCACCGGGGAGCTGTTTTTT	CASRPGVLSTGELFF
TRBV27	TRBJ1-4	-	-	TGTGCCAGCAGAGGGACTCCAACTAATGAAAAACTGTTTTTT	CASRGTPTNEKLFF
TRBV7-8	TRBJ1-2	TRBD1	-	TGTGCCAGCAGCTTAGGGGACAGATACGGCTACACCTTC	CASSLGDRYGYTF
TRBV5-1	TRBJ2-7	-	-	TGCGCCAGCAGCTTGCTAATAGCACACGAGCAGTACTTC	CASSLLIAHEQYF
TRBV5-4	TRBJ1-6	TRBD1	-	TGTGCCAGCAGCCGGTTAGACAGGGCGGATTCACCCCTCCACTTT	CASSRLDRADSPLHF
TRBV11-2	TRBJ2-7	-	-	TGTGCCAGCAGACCTGTCACCCGACGTGGACATAACTACGAGCAGTACTTC	CASRPVTRRGHNYEQYF
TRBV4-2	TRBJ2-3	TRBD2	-	TGTGCCAGCAGCCAGGACACGGGGGAGGGCCTGACCGATACGCAGTATTTT	CASSQDTGEGLTDTQYF
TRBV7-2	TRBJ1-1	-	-	TGTGCCAGCAGCTTAGTAGCCAGGGAGAACACTGAAGCTTTCTTT	CASSLVARENTEAFF